This passage covers 23 T cell receptor beta chains from one sample sequenced in a study of tumor-infiltrating lymphocytes in primary liver carcinoma. From about 530 ng total RNA, TCR beta cDNA was generated with a primer in the constant region. For TCR beta, libraries were produced by three nested multiplex PCR rounds using slightly modified ARM-PCR. The study ran its first two PCR rounds for approximately 10 cycles each, using TRBV1-TRBV30 forward primers and a C-beta reverse primer. MiXCR, applied by TCRdb to the multiplex PCR reads, yields one record per CDR3 protein. The sample includes 310,000 or so distinct CDR3 sequences, approximately 64% of them seen just once. For blood RNA, unsorted whole blood served as the source, and germline DNA was extracted too. Material for sequencing was peripheral blood. Every receptor here comes from a middle-aged man with primary liver carcinoma and hepatitis B virus infection.

Concerning this clonotype: Relative to the germline gene, one junction end is altered; a read error may explain this. In DNA, the CDR3 is TGTGCCAGCAGCCTCCGGACAGACAACTACGAGCGGTACTTC. This sequence encodes CASSLRTDNYERYF. The V call is TRBV11-2, the J call TRBJ2-7, with TRBD1 as a possible D gene (6 bases). The CDR3 length is 14 residues. Germline CDR1 reads SGHAT; CDR2 reads FQNNGV.

About this clonotype itself: A junction end diverges from the germline sequence, so it may reflect a read error. V usage is TRBV6-1 and J usage is TRBJ1-6; D is undetermined. CDR3 length: 14 residues. Germline values: CDR1 MNHNS, CDR2 SASEGT. This chain's CDR3 is CVSSEAISGSPLHF. Written as DNA, the CDR3 is TGTGTCAGCAGTGAAGCCATTTCGGGATCACCCCTCCACTTT.

This clonotype occurred a few times. A much larger clone differs from this one at a single base, so this may be a read error. The gene calls are TRBV4-2 and TRBJ2-5; a weak D match, TRBD1 (6 bases). The V gene's germline CDR1 is LGHNA and CDR2 YNFKEQ. The CDR3 covers 13 residues. This CDR3 reads CTSSFRQAETQYF. The CDR3 nucleotides are TGTACCAGCAGCTTCCGACAGGCCGAGACCCAGTACTTC.

The gene calls are TRBV5-1 and TRBJ2-1; D might be TRBD2 (5 bases). CDR1 and CDR2 (germline): SGHRS, YFSETQ. Trimming pared 3 bases from V and 5 bases from J, leaving 15 bases between. This CDR3 region has 15 residues. CDR3 sequence: CASSSTTGNNNEQFF. The CDR3 DNA follows: TGCGCCAGCAGCTCAACAACCGGGAACAACAATGAGCAGTTCTTC.

The chain couples TRBV10-3 to TRBJ2-3; D possibly corresponds to TRBD2 (5 bases). CDR1 is ENHRY, CDR2 SYGVKD, per germline. The CDR3 is 13 residues long. Trimming cost V 6 bases and J 6 bases, with 13 bases left between them. The CDR3 loop reads CAISQLDVDTQYF. The CDR3 DNA follows: TGTGCCATCAGCCAACTAGATGTGGATACGCAGTATTTT.

In this sample, this clonotype turned up many times. The V call is TRBV4-2, the J call TRBJ2-7; TRBD1 might be the D (5 bases). This CDR3 has 15 residues. Between the trimmed V and J ends, which lost 1 base and 0 bases, there was a span of 10 bases. CDR1 and CDR2 (germline): LGHNA, YNFKEQ. Written as DNA, the CDR3 is TGTGCCAGCAGCCAAGTACAGGAAAGCTCCTACGAGCAGTACTTC. Amino acids: CASSQVQESSYEQYF.

With regard to this clonotype: Here the CDR3 omits its conserved ending phenylalanine or tryptophan, so a read error is the likely source. The chain recombines TRBV11-2 with TRBJ2-7; tentative D call: TRBD1 (6 bases). Germline lookup yields CDR1 SGHAT and CDR2 FQNNGV. The CDR3 extends over 13 amino acids. The CDR3 sequence: CATSGQLIDEQYS. The CDR3 region has the DNA TGTGCCACCAGCGGACAGTTGATCGACGAGCAGTACTCC.

J is TRBJ2-3 and V is TRBV5-1; D gene ambiguous. V was trimmed by 0 bases and J by 2 bases, leaving 10 bases between them. The CDR3 is 15 amino acids. The germline CDR1 and CDR2 sequences are SGHRS and YFSETQ. CDR3 sequence: CASSLDQRPTDTQYF. The DNA of the CDR3 is TGCGCCAGCAGCTTGGATCAGCGTCCCACAGATACGCAGTATTTT.

On this clonotype itself: Given a much more abundant clone one base away, this may be a read error. The V and J genes are TRBV5-1 and TRBJ2-5; 7 nucleotides agree with TRBD2. The germline gives CDR1 SGHRS, CDR2 YFSETQ. V was pared by 3 bases and J by 2 bases, with 10 bases of the junction left unmatched. The CDR3 consists of 16 residues. The CDR3, as DNA: TGCGCCAGCAGCTCGGAGGCTAGCGGTCTTCAAGAGACCCAGTACTTC. This encodes CASSSEASGLQETQYF.

The chain uses TRBV5-4 and TRBJ2-1, with TRBD2 matching 9 bases. Germline loops: CDR1 SGHNT, CDR2 YYREEE (reference sequence). The CDR3 has 16 residues. V dropped 7 bases and J dropped 4; count of bases not matched to a gene: 12. As DNA, the CDR3 is TGTGCCAGCTCCCCCCGAGGGCGGGGGGGATACAATGAGCAGTTCTTC. It yields the protein CASSPRGRGGYNEQFF.

This clonotype has a count of ten or more. This sequence joins TRBV6-5 and TRBJ2-1, with D possibly being TRBD2 (6 bases). Trimming pared 4 bases from V and 3 bases from J, leaving 16 bases between. Germline CDR1 MNHEY, CDR2 SVGAGI. The CDR3 consists of 16 residues. This CDR3 is CASSLGLPIGYNEQFF. The DNA for the CDR3 is TGTGCCAGCAGTTTGGGACTCCCGATCGGCTACAATGAGCAGTTCTTC.

This clonotype was observed a handful of times. The chain combines TRBV10-3 with TRBJ1-3; D not certain. The ends were cut back, 7 bases at V and 0 bases at J, with 4 bases in the middle. CDR1 and CDR2 (germline): ENHRY, SYGVKD. The CDR3 spans 12 residues. CDR3 loop: CAITDSGNTIYF. The CDR3, as DNA: TGTGCCATCACGGACTCTGGAAACACCATATATTTT.

This clonotype was seen many times. The CDR3: CASSLVRGDQPQHF. CDR3 bases: TGTGCCAGCAGCTTGGTGCGCGGGGATCAGCCCCAGCATTTT. V is TRBV5-4 and J is TRBJ1-5, with D unresolved. V lost 0 bases, J lost 5 bases, and 9 bases lay in between. CDR1 is SGHNT, CDR2 YYREEE, per germline (reference sequence). The CDR3 spans 14 residues. Looking up the rest from reference TRBV5-4 and TRBJ1-5 gives the full variable domain: ETGVTQSPTHLIKTRGQQVTLRCSSQSGHNTVSWYQQALGQGPQFIFQYYREEENGRGNFPPRFSGLQFPNYSSELNVNALELDDSALYLCASSLVRGDQPQHFGDGTRLSIL.

This clonotype has a count of ten or more. This chain connects TRBV5-5 to TRBJ2-5; no firm D call. The CDR3 is 13 amino acids. Trimming pared 2 bases from V and 0 bases from J, leaving 5 bases between. Germline CDR1 reads SGHKS; CDR2 reads YYEKEE (reference sequence). CDR3 protein: CASSFGYQETQYF. The DNA for the CDR3 is TGTGCCAGCAGCTTCGGGTACCAAGAGACCCAGTACTTC.

A word on this clonotype: One end of the junction does not line up with germline, which may come from a read error. V usage is TRBV13 and J usage is TRBJ1-6, with 7 positions matching TRBD1. The CDR3 runs to 16 residues. Germline values: CDR1 PRHDT, CDR2 FYEKMQ (reference sequence). The CDR3: CANSISPGQYNSPLHF. CDR3 bases: TGTGCCAACAGCATATCCCCGGGACAGTATAATTCACCCCTCCACTTT.

V gene TRBV24-1 combines with J gene TRBJ2-2; 7 bases map to TRBD2. CDR1 is KGHDR and CDR2 is SFDVKD in the germline V gene. This CDR3 is built from 14 residues. With V trimmed by 7 bases and J by 7 bases, 8 bases remained unmatched. The DNA for the CDR3 is TGTGCCACCAGCCCCGCGGGAGTGTTCGGGGAGCTGTTTTTT. Translated: CATSPAGVFGELFF.

The rearrangement links TRBV6-5 to TRBJ2-7; 8 positions agree with TRBD2. Looked up from germline, CDR1 is MNHEY and CDR2 is SVGAGI. The CDR3 loop spans 15 amino acids. Losses at the gene ends were 5 bases for V and 13 bases for J; bases not matched to a gene: 19. As DNA, the CDR3 is TGTGCCAGCAGTCCCCGGACTAGCTCCGCCTATGACCACTACTTC. This encodes CASSPRTSSAYDHYF.

With regard to this clonotype: A much bigger clone sits one base away, suggesting this may be a read error. V gene TRBV5-4 combines with J gene TRBJ1-1; no reliable D call. Germline V gene sequence: CDR1 SGHNT, CDR2 YYREEE (reference sequence). Trimming stripped 0 bases from V and 3 bases from J, with 9 bases between. The CDR3 totals 14 residues. In DNA form, the CDR3 reads TGTGCCAGCAGCTTGGCCGTTATGTACACTGAAGCTTTCTTT. Translation gives CASSLAVMYTEAFF.

Concerning this clonotype itself: This may stem from a read error, because a much larger clone lies one nucleotide away. The chain's CDR3 is CASSQVGWEDTDTQYF. The CDR3 DNA reads as TGTGCCAGCAGCCAAGTGGGGTGGGAGGACACAGATACGCAGTATTTT. The V gene is TRBV4-2, the J gene TRBJ2-3; the D gene is possibly TRBD2 (6 bases). The CDR3 has 16 residues. V shed 1 base and J shed 2 bases, with 13 bases lying between them. Germline assignment: CDR1 LGHNA and CDR2 YNFKEQ.

Ten or more counts support this clonotype. The chain joins TRBV6-5 to TRBJ2-3, with 8 bases fitting TRBD2. Germline-derived CDR1 and CDR2 are MNHEY and SVGAGI. This CDR3 comprises 17 residues. V dropped 2 bases and J dropped 0; count of bases not matched to a gene: 7. This chain's CDR3 is CASSYPSERESTDTQYF. The CDR3 DNA is TGTGCCAGCAGTTACCCGAGTGAGCGGGAGAGCACAGATACGCAGTATTTT.

This chain joins TRBV11-2 and TRBJ2-7; 10 bases match TRBD1. Germline V CDR1 and CDR2: SGHAT, FQNNGV. After removal of 6 bases from V and 2 bases from J, the junction contained 7 bases not matched to a gene. This CDR3 has 15 residues. In DNA form, the CDR3 reads TGTGCCAGCAGGCGTACCGGGACAGGGGCCTACGAGCAGTACTTC. Protein: CASRRTGTGAYEQYF.

For this clonotype: A much larger clone lies one base from this, so it may be a read error. CDR3 coding DNA: TGCAGCGTTGGGCCAGCGGGATTTGAGCAGTTCTTC. Its protein product is CSVGPAGFEQFF. V is TRBV29-1 and J is TRBJ2-1; 7 bases fit TRBD2. V shed 4 bases and J 9 bases; nucleotides not matched to a gene: 6. The germline CDR1 and CDR2 sequences are SQVTM and ANQGSEA. The CDR3 consists of 12 residues.

About this clonotype: One junction end disagrees with the germline gene, perhaps due to a read error. The rearrangement links TRBV11-2 to TRBJ2-5, with 7 bases identical to TRBD2. In germline, CDR1 is SGHAT, CDR2 FQNNGV. The CDR3 is made up of 13 amino acids. The CDR3 coding sequence is TGTGCCAGCAGCTCGACTAGCCTGGAGATCCAGTACTTC. The encoded protein is CASSSTSLEIQYF.